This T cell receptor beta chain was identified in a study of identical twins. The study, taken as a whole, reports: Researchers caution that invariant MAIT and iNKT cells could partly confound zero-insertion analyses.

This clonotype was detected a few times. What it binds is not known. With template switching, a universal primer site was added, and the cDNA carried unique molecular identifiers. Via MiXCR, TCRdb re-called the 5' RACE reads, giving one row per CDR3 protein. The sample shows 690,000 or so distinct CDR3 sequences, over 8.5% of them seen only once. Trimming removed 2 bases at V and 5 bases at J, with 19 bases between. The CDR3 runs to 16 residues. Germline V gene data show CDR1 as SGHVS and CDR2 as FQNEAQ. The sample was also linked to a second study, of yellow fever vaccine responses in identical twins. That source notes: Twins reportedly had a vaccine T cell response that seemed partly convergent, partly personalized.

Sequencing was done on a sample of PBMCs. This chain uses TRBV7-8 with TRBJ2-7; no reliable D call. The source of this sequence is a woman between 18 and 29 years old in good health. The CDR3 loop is CASSLTITRGIDEQYF. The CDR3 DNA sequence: TGTGCCAGCAGCTTAACCATCACGCGAGGTATCGACGAGCAGTACTTC.